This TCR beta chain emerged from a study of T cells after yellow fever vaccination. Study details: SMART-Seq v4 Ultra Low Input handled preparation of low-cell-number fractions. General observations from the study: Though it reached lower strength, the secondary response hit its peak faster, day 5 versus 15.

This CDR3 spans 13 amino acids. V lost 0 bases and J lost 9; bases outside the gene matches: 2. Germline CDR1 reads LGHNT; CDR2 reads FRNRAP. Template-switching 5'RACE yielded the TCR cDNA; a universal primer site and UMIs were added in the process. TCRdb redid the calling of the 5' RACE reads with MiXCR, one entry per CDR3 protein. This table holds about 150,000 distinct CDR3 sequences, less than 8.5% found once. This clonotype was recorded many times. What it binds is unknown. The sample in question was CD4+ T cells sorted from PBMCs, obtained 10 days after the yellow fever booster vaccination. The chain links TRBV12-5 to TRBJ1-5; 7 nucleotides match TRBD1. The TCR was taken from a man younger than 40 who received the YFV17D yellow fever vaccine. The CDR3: CASGLVQGPPQHF. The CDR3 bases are TGTGCTAGTGGTTTGGTACAGGGGCCGCCCCAGCATTTT.